This T cell receptor beta chain is drawn from a study of T cell repertoires in cytomegalovirus infection. Background on the study: Well-studied HLA-B-restricted epitopes and recently identified HLA-C-restricted epitopes of CMV were both used in the study. Matching HLA type, along with CMV infection, was indicated by public TCR beta signatures. Whole-study findings and limits: Across the ex vivo response, the dominant clonotypes were HLA-C-restricted CMV-specific TCR beta clonotypes.

One entry per CDR3 protein, called by TCRdb with MiXCR from the reads. The sample consists of 450,000 to 600,000 distinct CDR3 sequences, roughly a third of them appearing once. V lost 5 bases to trimming and J lost 0 bases; unmatched junction nucleotides: 2. The CDR3 is 15 residues long. Germline-derived CDR1 and CDR2 are SGHTA and FQGNSA. This clonotype was recorded a few times. The antigen remains unidentified. A much larger clone lies one base from this, so it may be a read error. This material consisted of cultured PBMCs, taken from culture after CMV antigen stimulation. The genes are TRBV7-2 and TRBJ2-1, with TRBD2 matching over 9 bases. This TCR derives from a human donor in good health (CMV status not recorded). Some clones in this sample may be carry-over from other donors' samples. Written as DNA, the CDR3 is TGTGCCAGCAGCGGTAGCGGGAGCTCCTACAATGAGCAGTTCTTC. It codes for CASSGSGSSYNEQFF.